Listed below are T cell receptor beta chains from one sample, sequenced in a study of radiation and T cells in renal cell carcinoma. Here immunoSEQ multiplex PCR was the method, and the copy in TCRdb shows in-frame clones only, minus some. The sample lists 120,000 or so clones; about four fifths were seen once. The material sequenced was blood, taken from a patient whose treatment included radiotherapy and nephrectomy. The receptors here all came from a man over 45 with renal cell carcinoma. The CDR3 runs from the conserved cysteine through the conserved F or W. D genes are given only for firm matches.

d_call j_call v_call cdr3_aa cdr3_nt
- TRBJ1-2 TRBV27 CASSLTGNYGYTF TGTGCCAGCAGTTTAACAGGGAACTATGGCTACACCTTC
- TRBJ2-1 TRBV19 CASSIMASYYNEQFF TGTGCCAGTAGTATAATGGCCAGCTACTACAATGAGCAGTTCTTC
- TRBJ2-7 TRBV18 CASAQGRTYEQYF TGTGCCAGCGCACAGGGTCGTACCTACGAGCAGTACTTC
- TRBJ1-4 TRBV2 CASSEGITNEKLFF TGTGCCAGCAGTGAAGGGATTACTAATGAAAAACTGTTTTTT
- TRBJ1-3 TRBV11-2 CASSSIDRPGNTIYF TGTGCCAGCAGCTCGATTGACAGGCCTGGAAACACCATATATTTT
TRBD1 TRBJ1-3 TRBV25-1 CASSENYRGLSGNTIYF TGTGCCAGCAGTGAAAATTACAGGGGGCTCTCTGGAAACACCATATATTTT
TRBD2 TRBJ2-1 TRBV6-6 CASSSPSGSSYNEQFF TGTGCCAGCAGTTCTCCTAGCGGGAGTTCCTACAATGAGCAGTTCTTC
- TRBJ1-5 TRBV28 CASSSPQGHQPQHF TGTGCCAGCAGTTCCCCACAAGGCCATCAGCCCCAGCATTTT
- TRBJ1-2 TRBV30 CAWVMFGGYGYTF TGTGCCTGGGTGATGTTTGGAGGCTATGGCTACACCTTC
- TRBJ1-1 TRBV28 CASSRGHGAFF TGTGCCAGCAGTCGCGGGCACGGGGCTTTCTTT
- TRBJ2-2 TRBV9 CASSADRGTTNTGELFF TGTGCCAGCAGCGCAGACCGAGGCACAACGAACACCGGGGAGCTGTTTTTT